This T cell receptor (beta chain) was documented in a study of blood T cell repertoires in COVID-19. Overall study context: Italy, Spain and the United States were the sources of the convalescent and acute COVID-19 samples. T cells, B-cell-depleted T cells, or PBMCs supplied cDNA or gDNA.

The assay was immunoSEQ multiplex PCR, and TCRdb's table has in-frame clones only and misses some. The data contain 160,000 or so clones, 82% of them singletons. Losses at the gene ends were 0 bases for V and 8 bases for J; bases not matched to a gene: 6. The CDR3 loop spans 15 amino acids. Germline lookup yields CDR1 SGHRS and CDR2 YFSETQ. This sequence was found in a woman in her 70s with acute or convalescent COVID-19. Sequenced input: peripheral blood. This rearrangement joins TRBV5-1 to TRBJ2-1; 9 bases align to TRBD1. This CDR3 reads CASSLVGQGVDEQFF. CDR3 DNA: TGCGCCAGCAGCTTGGTGGGACAGGGTGTCGATGAGCAGTTCTTC.